This T cell receptor beta chain was recorded in a study of early T cells in non-severe SARS-CoV-2 infection. Turning to the study itself: Sequencing targeted bulk RNA from unsorted whole blood, leaving chains unpaired. The study's findings and limits: VDJdb matching favored anti-spike CD8 responses, missing private and CD4 specificities.

Tagging with unique molecular identifiers was applied to individual cDNA molecules. From the 5' RACE reads, TCRdb called clonotypes with MiXCR, one entry per CDR3 protein. In the table there are 15,000 to 20,000 distinct CDR3 sequences, roughly 5% of which are singletons. This clonotype was seen at least ten times. The antigen is not known. The V gene end was trimmed by 4 bases and the J gene end by 5 bases; junction bases not matched to a gene: 12. CDR1 and CDR2 from the germline V gene are SQVTM and ANQGSEA. The CDR3 sequence is 15 residues long. The chain combines TRBV29-1 with TRBJ2-3; 7 bases align to TRBD2. The specimen sequenced was whole blood. The clonotype was recovered from an adult who was a healthcare worker with PCR-confirmed SARS-CoV-2 infection or an uninfected control (not recorded which). The CDR3 DNA reads as TGCAGCGTTGCCCAATTAACTAGCGCTGGAGATACGCAGTATTTT. Translating it yields CSVAQLTSAGDTQYF.